This TCR beta chain was sequenced in a study of blood T cell repertoires in COVID-19. Looking at the study overall: PBMCs, B-cell-depleted T cells, or T cells were the source of the cDNA or gDNA that made up the material.

Methods used by the authors: Quantification of nucleated cells was approximated via reference gene primer amplification. Some clones are missing from TCRdb's copy, which holds only in-frame ones; the method was immunoSEQ multiplex PCR. The V and J calls and clone size come from that table; D and trimming were worked out from the DNA. Here the sample spans 300,000 to 350,000 clones, roughly 87% being singletons. The CDR3 length is 14 residues. From germline, CDR1 is SGHDN and CDR2 FVKESK. Trimming pared 1 base from V and 0 bases from J, leaving 7 bases between. The specimen sequenced was peripheral blood. V usage is TRBV14 and J usage is TRBJ2-7, with D unresolved. This clonotype originated in a man aged 18-30 years with active or convalescent COVID-19. The CDR3 DNA sequence: TGTGCCAGCAGCCAAGGAGCCTACTCCTACGAGCAGTACTTC. Translating it yields CASSQGAYSYEQYF.